These 4 T cell receptor beta chains were all obtained from the same sample, sequenced in a study of breast tumors, draining lymph nodes, adjacent tissues. TCRdb called the multiplex PCR reads again in MiXCR, with one record for every CDR3 protein. The top ten clones hold roughly 17% of a sample with around 15,000 distinct CDR3 sequences, around 49% of them seen once. Source material: tumor-adjacent breast tissue. All receptors come from a female donor with breast cancer. Some clones in this sample may be carry-over from other donors' samples.

The chain combines TRBV7-8 with TRBJ2-1, with 10 bases matching TRBD2. This CDR3 region has 14 residues. Germline CDR1 is SGHVS and CDR2 is FQNEAQ. V trimming: 5 bases; J trimming: 9 bases; junction bases outside the gene matches: 7. The CDR3 reads CASSPLAGVVEQFF. In nucleotides, the CDR3 is TGTGCCAGCAGCCCCCTAGCGGGAGTTGTTGAGCAGTTCTTC.

In its sample, this clonotype was seen many times. CDR3 DNA: TGTGCCAGCAGTTTCCAACCTAATGAAAAACTGTTTTTT. Translating it yields CASSFQPNEKLFF. This sequence joins TRBV27 and TRBJ1-4, with D unresolved. The germline V gene has CDR1 MNHEY and CDR2 SMNVEV (reference sequence). This CDR3 comprises 13 residues. Trimming left V 3 bases short and J 3 bases short, with 5 bases between.

This clonotype appeared many times. The chain uses TRBV4-1 and TRBJ1-5; D is unclear. V lost 1 base, J lost 7 bases, and 8 bases lay in between. Per germline, CDR1 MGHRA and CDR2 YSYEKL. CDR3 length equals 13 residues. CDR3 sequence reads: CASSQGSRQPQHF. The DNA of the CDR3 is TGCGCCAGCAGCCAAGGGAGTAGGCAGCCCCAGCATTTT.

The chain links TRBV10-2 to TRBJ1-2; no definite D call. Trimming pared 1 base from V and 2 bases from J, leaving 11 bases between. This CDR3 comprises 15 residues. The germline V gene has CDR1 WSHSY and CDR2 SAAADI. The CDR3 nucleotides are TGCGCCAGCAGTGAGTGGAGTACCACGAACTATGGCTACACCTTC. As protein: CASSEWSTTNYGYTF.